This is a list of T cell receptor beta chains from one sample in a study of blood T cell repertoires in COVID-19. Method: immunoSEQ multiplex PCR; TCRdb's copy keeps in-frame clones and lacks some. The repertoire includes tens of thousands of clones, about four fifths of them detected once, and approximately 6% sits in the top ten. Sequences were obtained from peripheral blood. The source of these receptors is an older man with COVID-19, enrolled during active disease. CDR3s include the opening cysteine and the closing phenylalanine or tryptophan. The D gene is left open where the match is weak. Size is stated for part of the rows, as once, few or many counts, or as a class when the clone is expanded.

>TRBJ1-2|NA|TRBV7-9|TRBD1
CASSLAGTGRDYTF
TGTGCCAGCAGCTTAGCGGGGACAGGGAGAGACTACACCTTC
>TRBJ1-5|NA|TRBV5-6|NA
CASSLAGRGNSNQPQHF
TGTGCCAGCAGCTTGGCCGGGCGGGGGAATAGCAATCAGCCCCAGCATTTT
>TRBJ2-5|NA|TRBV24-1|TRBD1
CATSVPRQGQGETQYF
TGTGCCACCAGTGTGCCCCGACAGGGTCAGGGAGAGACCCAGTACTTC
>TRBJ2-7|NA|TRBV7-8|TRBD1
CASSIRTGLRSYEQYF
TGTGCCAGCAGCATAAGGACAGGGCTGAGATCCTACGAGCAGTACTTC
>TRBJ2-1|NA|TRBV5-1|NA
CASSPEGGNEQFF
TGCGCCAGCAGCCCGGAAGGGGGCAATGAGCAGTTCTTC
>TRBJ2-2|NA|TRBV9|NA
CASSTREAPNTGELFF
TGTGCCAGCAGCACGCGAGAAGCGCCGAACACCGGGGAGCTGTTTTTT
>TRBJ1-2|few|TRBV10-3|TRBD1
CAISSGDSGYTF
TGTGCCATCAGTTCGGGGGACAGTGGCTACACCTTC
>TRBJ1-5|NA|TRBV24-1|TRBD1
CATSDLISQGISNQPQHF
TGTGCCACCAGTGATTTGATTTCACAGGGGATCAGCAATCAGCCCCAGCATTTT
>TRBJ2-7|NA|TRBV5-1|TRBD2
CASSLLAGGSYEQYF
TGCGCCAGCAGCCTATTAGCGGGGGGGTCCTACGAGCAGTACTTC
>TRBJ2-1|NA|TRBV10-3|TRBD2
CAISDPHSGRADEQFF
TGTGCCATCAGTGACCCCCACTCCGGGAGGGCGGATGAGCAGTTCTTC
>TRBJ1-5|NA|TRBV18|TRBD1
CASSGTGANQPQHF
TGTGCCAGCTCAGGTACAGGGGCAAATCAGCCCCAGCATTTT
>TRBJ1-5|NA|TRBV6-5|NA
CASGFSNQPQHF
TGTGCCTCGGGATTTAGCAATCAGCCCCAGCATTTT
>TRBJ1-2|NA|TRBV9|NA
CASSVGGQFGYTF
TGTGCCAGCAGCGTGGGCGGACAGTTTGGCTACACCTTC
>TRBJ1-2|NA|TRBV9|NA
CASSVGYSYGYTF
TGTGCCAGCAGCGTAGGTTACAGCTATGGCTACACCTTC
>TRBJ1-2|NA|TRBV2|NA
CASSEVAGLGYTF
TGTGCCAGCAGTGAAGTAGCGGGGCTTGGCTACACCTTC